This T cell receptor (beta chain) derives from a study of long-term antiretroviral therapy in people with HIV. Notes on the study in general: An increase in diversity followed ART, yet levels stayed below transplant donor controls.

Details on this clone: Its specificity is unknown.

An immunoSEQ assay, version v3.0, was performed at survey level. Profiled with immunoSEQ multiplex PCR; TCRdb holds only in-frame clones, not every one. The profile shows over 25,000 clones, over 80% of them singletons. CDR3 length: 21 amino acids. The genes are TRBV1 and TRBJ1-5; the table's D gene call, TRBD1, was not cross checked with the DNA. TRBV1 is deemed a pseudogene. This specimen was unsorted PBMCs, taken nearly 2.9 years after starting antiretroviral therapy. The sequence was obtained from a man aged 25 to 40 with HIV. The CDR3 bases are TGCACCAGCAGCCAGGCACTTCGAGACAGGGATCCCCGATATAGCAATCAGCCCCAGCATTTT. Translated: CTSSQALRDRDPRYSNQPQHF.